This record covers a single T cell receptor (beta chain). Its specific antigen is unknown. Base qualities are not at hand, and no much larger clone is one base apart. Uninvolved adjacent lung was obtained at least 2 cm from the tumor margin, and the absence of atypia was confirmed by two independent pathologists. At diagnosis, peripheral blood, uninvolved tumor-adjacent lung and tumor were collected and stored as a combination of fresh-frozen and FFPE material. The germline V gene (reference sequence) yields LNHDA for CDR1 and SQIVND for CDR2. V and J are truncated by 4 bases and 0 bases respectively, leaving an intervening sequence of 15 bases. There are 16 amino acids in the CDR3, from cysteine to phenylalanine inclusive. Only CDR3 DNA is held: 48 bases, read in frame from base 1. These data originate in a study of T cells in localized non-small cell lung cancer (dated by TCRdb to the early 2020s). Describing the broader study: The study examined T cell repertoires in under 300 patients with early-stage NSCLC and compared tumors with uninvolved tumor-adjacent lungs. The cohort consisted of roughly 240 treatment-naive NSCLC patients whose localized lung tumors had been resected. A mean age of around 66 years was recorded for the NSCLC patients, of whom 120 to 150 were male and over 100 were female. The full study reports these points: Because multi-region tumor sequencing was not done, intratumor heterogeneity could not be ruled out. Uninvolved tumor-adjacent lung showed the highest T cell clonality, higher than tumor, which suggests more focused antigenic responses in the adjacent lung. A median of around 57 of the top 100 tumor clones turned up in the paired uninvolved adjacent lung, and 28 of those clones also ranked among the top 100 of that same adjacent lung. Higher T cell density in blood was associated with longer overall survival, whereas higher clonality in adjacent lung was associated with shorter survival. Because the study design was exploratory, TCR variables were selected using unadjusted p-values without false-discovery rate correction.

TCR beta CDR3 regions were sequenced from DNA using the immunoSEQ Assay. The paper's data handling went like this. T cell density was computed as TCR beta template counts normalized to usable DNA estimated by amplifying housekeeping genes. Richness was estimated using the preseqR package, with extrapolation to 400,000 templates for PBMC samples and to 120,000 templates for tissue samples. Clonality was defined by subtracting Pielou's evenness from one. Differential abundance testing on productive amino-acid clonotypes, with a minimum total count of 5 and an alpha of 0.1, was used to identify tissue-enriched TCRs. The Jaccard Index and the Morisita Overlap Index were used to quantify repertoire overlap between compartments. GLIPH grouped TCR beta CDR3s together with public tetramer-defined viral CDR3s, and a viral motif had to include at least three viral sequences and also show V-gene enrichment. This is the immuneACCESS table as TCRdb keeps it, with only in-frame sequences that have V and J called. A part of the clones is gone; compared with another copy, unresolved V genes explain less than half, and the rest is unexplained. V, J and clone size are those of that table, while D and trimming were read from the DNA. Counted in this sample were over 1,500 clones; 20% to 25% of them appeared once. The top ten hold about 9.5% of the sample.

This clonotype originated in a male donor at least 60 years old with stage I lung adenocarcinoma. The rearranged chain carries TRBV19 and TRBJ1-2; the D region possibly corresponds to TRBD1 (6 bases align). The sequencing here drew on normal lung tissue next to the tumor, taken before any cancer treatment. The DNA sequence is TGTGCCAGTAGTAGCCGGGACATCATCTCTAACTATGGCTACACCTTC. This yields the protein CASSSRDIISNYGYTF.